The rows below give T cell receptor beta chains drawn from one sample of a study of shared clonotypes between healthy human individuals. Only in-frame clones appear in the TCRdb table, and some are missing; sequencing was by immunoSEQ multiplex PCR. The table lists 490,000 or so clones, 75% to 85% of them singletons. Source material: PBMCs. These receptors were collected from a woman aged 40 to 49 in good health. Some clones in this sample may be carry-over from other donors' samples. CDR3s include the opening cysteine and the closing phenylalanine or tryptophan. A D gene is named only where the DNA matches it firmly. The size entry is marked missing in some rows and otherwise reads once, few, many or a size class.

d_call,cdr3_length,v_call,j_call,clone_size,cdr3_nt,cdr3_aa
-,13,TRBV2,TRBJ1-1,few,TGTGCCAGCACCACAGTCATGAACACTGAAGCTTTCTTT,CASTTVMNTEAFF
TRBD2,15,TRBV9,TRBJ2-5,-,TGTGCCAGCAGCGTGTCAGCCGGGGGGCAAGAGACCCAGTACTTC,CASSVSAGGQETQYF
TRBD2,13,TRBV10-3,TRBJ2-1,few,TGTGCCATCAGGGGGACTAGCGGAAATGAGCAGTTCTTC,CAIRGTSGNEQFF
-,15,TRBV2,TRBJ2-1,-,TGTGCCAGCAGTGAACAGACCGGTGCCGGCAATGAGCAGTTCTTC,CASSEQTGAGNEQFF
TRBD2,14,TRBV29-1,TRBJ2-1,-,TGCAGCGGCACTAGCGGAAGCTCCTACAATGAGCAGTTCTTC,CSGTSGSSYNEQFF
-,13,TRBV13,TRBJ2-7,-,TGTGCCAGCAGCCTAAGCGACGTATACGAGCAGTACTTC,CASSLSDVYEQYF
-,14,TRBV30,TRBJ2-5,-,TGTGCCTGGAGGGGCCCATGGGGCGGGGAGACCCGGTACTTC,CAWRGPWGGETRYF
-,14,TRBV19,TRBJ2-4,-,TGTGCCAGTAGCGGGAGTTTACGCGGAAACATTCAGTACTTC,CASSGSLRGNIQYF
-,12,TRBV19,TRBJ2-3,-,TGTGCCAGTAGCGAACAACGACTAGCGCAGTATTTT,CASSEQRLAQYF
TRBD1,18,TRBV28,TRBJ1-5,-,TGTGCCAGCAGTTTATCCGGGACAGTAACTTATAGCAATCAGCCCCAGCATTTT,CASSLSGTVTYSNQPQHF
-,12,TRBV29-1,TRBJ2-5,once,TGCAGCGGGTCGGGGGATCAAGAGACCCAGTACTTC,CSGSGDQETQYF
TRBD2,15,TRBV7-9,TRBJ2-7,-,TGTGCCAGCAGCTCCCTAGCGGGAGGGGCCTACGAGCAGTACTTC,CASSSLAGGAYEQYF
TRBD1,18,TRBV4-1,TRBJ1-2,-,TGCGCCAGCAGCCAGCAGAGAGACAGGGGGCGCGGAGACGTTGGCTACACCTTC,CASSQQRDRGRGDVGYTF
-,14,TRBV7-2,TRBJ2-7,-,TGTGCCAGCAGCCCCAGGGACTTCAACTACGAGCAGTACTTC,CASSPRDFNYEQYF
-,13,TRBV19,TRBJ2-3,-,TGTGCCAGTAGGGGGGACTCCACAGATACGCAGTATTTT,CASRGDSTDTQYF
-,14,TRBV7-3,TRBJ2-7,-,TGTGCCAGCAGCTTACAACCGGGGTCGAGCGAGCAGTACTTC,CASSLQPGSSEQYF
-,15,TRBV18,TRBJ1-2,few,TGTGCCAGCTCACCGGGACGAGGAACTATCGATGGCTACACCTTC,CASSPGRGTIDGYTF
TRBD1,14,TRBV6-5,TRBJ1-5,-,TGTGCCAGCAGCCAGGACAGGGGAAATCAGCCCCAGCATTTT,CASSQDRGNQPQHF
TRBD2,16,TRBV11-2,TRBJ2-5,few,TGTGCCAGCAGCTTAGGTTCTAGCGGGCACCAAGAGACCCAGTACTTC,CASSLGSSGHQETQYF
-,14,TRBV11-2,TRBJ2-7,once,TGTGCCAGCAGCTTAGGGGGAGAAGGCTACGAGCAGTACTTC,CASSLGGEGYEQYF
-,16,TRBV11-2,TRBJ2-1,-,TGTGCCAGCAGCTTCAAGAGGCTAGCGCAGTACAATGAGCAGTTCTTC,CASSFKRLAQYNEQFF
-,15,TRBV14,TRBJ2-2,few,TGTGCCAGCAGCCTAGGAGGATGGAATACCGGGGAGCTGTTTTTT,CASSLGGWNTGELFF
-,15,TRBV15,TRBJ1-4,-,TGTGCCACTCTCCCTACAGGGCAGGCTAATGAAAAACTGTTTTTT,CATLPTGQANEKLFF
-,16,TRBV28,TRBJ1-1,-,TGTGCCAGCAGTTTAGTCTACAGTGCGGAATTAGGGCAGGCTTTCTTT,CASSLVYSAELGQAFF
-,14,TRBV30,TRBJ2-7,-,TGTGCCTGGAGTGTACTGTCAGGAGCCTACGAGCAGTACTTC,CAWSVLSGAYEQYF
TRBD1,15,TRBV18,TRBJ1-4,-,TGTGCCAGCTCACCGGCCGGGACAGTGGGAGAAAAACTGTTTTTT,CASSPAGTVGEKLFF
-,14,TRBV6-5,TRBJ1-6,-,TGTGCCAGCAGGGGCCCAGAGGCGCGTTCACCCCTCCACTTT,CASRGPEARSPLHF
-,16,TRBV15,TRBJ2-1,few,TGTGCCACCAGCAGAGACCCGGAGGGGGGTCGCAATGAGCAGTTCTTC,CATSRDPEGGRNEQFF
-,14,TRBV7-2,TRBJ1-4,-,TGTGCCAGCAGCCCCGATTTGAGAAGCGAAAAACTGTTTTTT,CASSPDLRSEKLFF
TRBD1,12,TRBV2,TRBJ2-7,many,TGTGCCAGCAGTGAAGGGACAGGCGAGCAGTACTTC,CASSEGTGEQYF
TRBD2,15,TRBV19,TRBJ2-1,-,TGTGCCAGTAGTATAATAGCGGGAGGGACCAATGAGCAGTTCTTC,CASSIIAGGTNEQFF
-,15,TRBV5-4,TRBJ2-3,few,TGTGCCAGCAGCTTGGTTTCAGGGGAGGTAGATACGCAGTATTTT,CASSLVSGEVDTQYF
-,14,TRBV7-2,TRBJ2-5,-,TGTGCCAGCAGCGGCCGGGGGGCTTCGGAGACCCAGTACTTC,CASSGRGASETQYF
-,10,TRBV29-1,TRBJ2-3,-,TGCAGCGCCGGCACAGATACGCAGTATTTT,CSAGTDTQYF
-,15,TRBV7-2,TRBJ1-1,-,TGTGCCAGCAGCCCCCAAGCGACAACAAACACTGAAGCTTTCTTT,CASSPQATTNTEAFF
-,13,TRBV5-1,TRBJ2-5,-,TGCGCCAGCAGCTTGTGGCAGAAAGAGACCCAGTACTTC,CASSLWQKETQYF
TRBD2,13,TRBV19,TRBJ2-7,-,TGTGCCAGTTCTAGCGGGAACTCCTACGAGCAGTACTTC,CASSSGNSYEQYF
-,18,TRBV7-8,TRBJ2-6,many,TGTGCCAGCAGCTTAGGGGGCAGGGGACGGACTGGGGCCAACGTCCTGACTTTC,CASSLGGRGRTGANVLTF
TRBD1,16,TRBV4-3,TRBJ2-1,once,TGCGCCAGCAGCCAAGGGACAGGGGGAAACTACAATGAGCAGTTCTTC,CASSQGTGGNYNEQFF
TRBD2,12,TRBV29-1,TRBJ2-1,-,TGCAGCGTTGAGCGGGAGACCGGTGAGCAGTTCTTC,CSVERETGEQFF
-,14,TRBV18,TRBJ1-6,-,TGTGCCAGCTCACCACCGGTAGGAGGGGCACCCCTCCACTTT,CASSPPVGGAPLHF
-,13,TRBV7-2,TRBJ1-2,-,TGTGCCAGCAGCTTCTCGGTAGGCTATGGCTACACCTTC,CASSFSVGYGYTF
-,16,TRBV21-1,TRBJ1-1,-,TGTGCCAGCAGCAATAGATGTCGGCAAGAGAACACTGAAGCTTTCTTT,CASSNRCRQENTEAFF